The clone carrying this T cell receptor (beta chain) has only a few counts. MiXCR, run by TCRdb on the 5' RACE reads, gives a single entry per CDR3 protein. The table includes 250,000 to 300,000 distinct CDR3 sequences, roughly 15% detected once. This sample stems from a study of T-cell memory formation after mild COVID-19. V lost 8 bases and J lost 1; bases outside the gene matches: 7. The CDR3 has 14 amino acids. The TCR comes from a young man who had mild COVID-19 (a few samples of this study predate the infection). Cell type and time point are not known. Sample: PBMCs or a T cell subset sorted from them (not recorded which). This chain joins TRBV12-3 or TRBV12-4 and TRBJ1-1, with TRBD1 matching over 7 bases. The CDR3: CASDPTGRNTEAFF. The CDR3 bases are TGTGCCAGCGATCCGACAGGGAGGAACACTGAAGCTTTCTTT.